This T cell receptor (beta chain) was retrieved from a study of T cells after yellow fever vaccination. TCRdb fed the 5' RACE reads into MiXCR, producing one record per CDR3 protein. This sample has 550,000 or so distinct CDR3 sequences, with 15% to 20% found just once. The CDR3 totals 17 residues. Per the germline V gene, CDR1 is SGDLS and CDR2 is YYNGEE. V trimming: 3 bases; J trimming: 3 bases; junction bases outside the gene matches: 6. The rearrangement joins TRBV9 to TRBJ2-5; 15 bases agree with TRBD2. The origin of this receptor is a man aged 25-45 years who received the YFV17D yellow fever vaccine. Source: PBMCs, taken 15 days after the yellow fever booster vaccination. CDR3 DNA sequence: TGTGCCAGCAGCGCCGGGGGACTAGCGGGAGGCAAAGAGACCCAGTACTTC. Amino acid sequence: CASSAGGLAGGKETQYF.